The 19 T cell receptor beta chains given below trace back to one sample, sequenced in a study of control samples from healthy donors and cancer patients. Only in-frame clones appear in the TCRdb table, and some are missing; sequencing was by immunoSEQ multiplex PCR. The profile shows roughly 120,000 clones, roughly 90% of them singletons. Sample: blood. All receptors come from a man aged 45 to 65 in good health.

The J gene is TRBJ1-4, the V gene TRBV5-6; D is unclear. Per the germline V gene, CDR1 is SGHDT and CDR2 is YYEEEE. This CDR3 is built from 15 residues. The V gene lost 4 bases and the J gene lost 0 bases, with 10 bases spanning the gap. In DNA form, the CDR3 reads TGTGCCAGCAGCGATGGGTCTTCAACTAATGAAAAACTGTTTTTT. Translating it yields CASSDGSSTNEKLFF. The full variable domain, rest sourced from reference TRBV5-6 and TRBJ1-4, is DAGVTQSPTHLIKTRGQQVTLRCSPKSGHDTVSWYQQALGQGPQFIFQYYEEEERQRGNFPDRFSGHQFPNYSSELNVNALLLGDSALYLCASSDGSSTNEKLFFGSGTQLSVL.

This rearrangement joins TRBV10-3 to TRBJ1-1; a weak D match, TRBD1 (6 bases). Germline V CDR1 and CDR2: ENHRY, SYGVKD. Between the trimmed V and J ends, which lost 10 bases and 5 bases, there was a span of 20 bases. CDR3 size: 14 residues. The DNA for the CDR3 is TGTGCCACAGAGATGGGGGGGCGCGGGACTGAAGCTTTCTTT. Translation gives CATEMGGRGTEAFF.

This chain connects TRBV3-1 (or the pseudogene TRBV3-2) to TRBJ1-1, with unresolved D. CDR1 and CDR2 (germline): LGHDT, YNNKEL (reference sequence). This CDR3 is built from 14 residues. Trimming pared 0 bases from V and 1 base from J, leaving 6 bases between. In DNA, the CDR3 is TGTGCCAGCAGCCAAGACTGGGCGAACACTGAAGCTTTCTTT. Encoded protein: CASSQDWANTEAFF.

The rearrangement joins TRBV5-4 to TRBJ1-4; D is perhaps TRBD1 (5 bases). CDR1 and CDR2 from the germline V gene are SGHNT and YYREEE (reference sequence). V lost 4 bases and J lost 6, with 10 bases in between. The CDR3 is made up of 13 amino acids. The CDR3 DNA reads TGTGCCAGCAGCCTCAGGGAGGATGAAAAACTGTTTTTT. Translated: CASSLREDEKLFF.

The chain has TRBV6-6 and TRBJ1-2; 7 nucleotides match TRBD1. V trimming: 10 bases; J trimming: 4 bases; junction bases outside the gene matches: 12. The CDR3 contains 14 residues. From germline, CDR1 is MNHNY and CDR2 SVGAGI (reference sequence). The DNA for the CDR3 is TGTGCCATCAGAGAATCCGGGACAGCCTATGGCTACACCTTC. It yields the protein CAIRESGTAYGYTF.

The chain has TRBV2 and TRBJ2-1; tentatively, D is TRBD1 (6 bases). The CDR3 sequence is 15 residues long. CDR1 SNHLY and CDR2 FYNNEI come from the germline V gene. Trimming took 10 bases from V and 0 from J, leaving 16 bases between them. The CDR3 is CATPMTGSSYNEQFF. As DNA, the CDR3 is TGTGCCACCCCGATGACAGGTAGCTCCTACAATGAGCAGTTCTTC.

The V call is TRBV24-1, the J call TRBJ2-3; D may be TRBD2 (7 bases). From germline, CDR1 is KGHDR and CDR2 SFDVKD. The CDR3 is made up of 17 amino acids. The V end lost 3 bases, the J end lost 3 bases, and 18 bases lay between the germline ends. The CDR3 DNA reads TGTGCCACCAGTGATCAATATAGGGGGGGGCTGACAGATACGCAGTATTTT. Translation gives CATSDQYRGGLTDTQYF.

The rearrangement joins TRBV7-8 to TRBJ2-7; a possible D gene is TRBD1 (5 bases). This CDR3 comprises 15 residues. CDR1 SGHVS and CDR2 FQNEAQ come from the germline V gene. Trimming cost V 0 bases and J 0 bases, with 9 bases left between them. The CDR3 DNA reads TGTGCCAGCAGCTTAGCCCTGGGGCGCTCCTACGAGCAGTACTTC. It yields the protein CASSLALGRSYEQYF.

The chain combines TRBV6-1 with TRBJ2-2; 12 positions match TRBD2. The V segment lost 5 bases and the J segment 8 bases; nucleotides outside the gene matches: 6. Germline CDR1 MNHNS, CDR2 SASEGT. This CDR3 is built from 15 residues. CDR3 protein: CASSFGLAGPGELFF. CDR3 sequence (DNA): TGTGCCAGCAGTTTCGGACTAGCGGGGCCTGGGGAGCTGTTTTTT.

The gene calls are TRBV3-1 (or the pseudogene TRBV3-2) and TRBJ1-2; no reliable D call. The germline gives CDR1 LGHDT, CDR2 YNNKEL (reference sequence). The V gene lost 5 bases and the J gene lost 3 bases, with 13 bases spanning the gap. This CDR3 region has 14 residues. CDR3 nucleotide sequence: TGTGCCAGCAGCAGTGGTCGGCTTCACTATGGCTACACCTTC. This sequence encodes CASSSGRLHYGYTF.

This clone was observed once. The chain combines TRBV6-5 with TRBJ2-6; D is undetermined. V was trimmed by 6 bases and J by 0 bases, leaving 6 bases between them. Germline V CDR1 and CDR2: MNHEY, SVGAGI. This CDR3 region has 14 residues. The CDR3 coding sequence is TGTGCCAGCAGACTAAACTCTGGGGCCAACGTCCTGACTTTC. This translates into CASRLNSGANVLTF.

The chain links TRBV27 to TRBJ1-4, with D possibly TRBD1 on 5 matching bases. Germline lookup yields CDR1 MNHEY and CDR2 SMNVEV (reference sequence). Trimming took 0 bases from V and 3 from J, leaving 11 bases between them. This CDR3 spans 16 amino acids. The CDR3 coding sequence is TGTGCCAGCAGTTTATCCCCCAGGGCGTCTAATGAAAAACTGTTTTTT. Translation gives CASSLSPRASNEKLFF.

The V and J genes are TRBV27 and TRBJ2-2, with D perhaps matching TRBD2 (6 bases). The CDR3 has 15 amino acids. The V and J ends lost 6 bases and 5 bases respectively, with 16 bases between them. CDR1 is MNHEY and CDR2 is SMNVEV in the germline V gene (reference sequence). For the CDR3, the DNA is TGTGCCAGCAGCTCGTCGACTAGGGTAACCGGGGAGCTGTTTTTT. Its translation: CASSSSTRVTGELFF.

This clone was seen a handful of times. The CDR3 DNA sequence: TGCAGCGTTGATAAGGGGCGGGGGACTGAAGCTTTCTTT. It yields the protein CSVDKGRGTEAFF. The rearrangement uses TRBV29-1 and TRBJ1-1; tentatively, D is TRBD1 (5 bases). Trimming took off 3 bases at V and 5 bases at J, with 13 bases between the two ends. This CDR3 region has 13 residues. CDR1 SQVTM and CDR2 ANQGSEA come from the germline V gene.

The genes are TRBV27 and TRBJ1-6; maybe TRBD1 (5 bases). Per the germline V gene, CDR1 is MNHEY and CDR2 is SMNVEV (reference sequence). The V and J ends lost 4 bases and 7 bases respectively, with 11 bases between them. The CDR3 sequence is 14 residues long. The CDR3 region has the DNA TGTGCCAGCAGTTGGCGGGACGGAAATTCACCCCTCCACTTT. Protein sequence: CASSWRDGNSPLHF.

The rearrangement joins TRBV10-2 to TRBJ1-2, with 9 bases that match TRBD1. The CDR3 runs 14 residues. With V trimmed by 4 bases and J by 4 bases, 4 bases remained unmatched. CDR1 and CDR2 (germline): WSHSY, SAAADI. The CDR3 DNA reads as TGCGCCAGCAGTGGACAGGGGGAAGGCTATGGCTACACCTTC. It translates to CASSGQGEGYGYTF.

The CDR3 spells CASYTGQFLGGYTF. The CDR3 bases are TGTGCCAGTTACACAGGGCAATTCCTCGGTGGCTACACCTTC. The gene calls are TRBV19 and TRBJ1-2, with D perhaps TRBD1 (6 bases). Germline CDR1 reads LNHDA; CDR2 reads SQIVND (reference sequence). Between the trimmed V and J ends, which lost 8 bases and 7 bases, there was a span of 20 bases. The CDR3 length is 14 residues.

Only a few counts were recorded for this clone. V is TRBV7-6 and J is TRBJ1-3; D is uncertain. V lost 2 bases, J lost 0 bases, and 11 bases lay in between. Germline V gene data show CDR1 as SGHVS and CDR2 as FNYEAQ. The CDR3 covers 16 residues. The CDR3 sequence: CASSLTAFNSGNTIYF. In nucleotides, the CDR3 is TGTGCCAGCAGCTTAACCGCGTTCAACTCTGGAAACACCATATATTTT.

This chain links TRBV6-2 or TRBV6-3 with TRBJ2-7; 7 bases match TRBD2. The V gene's germline CDR1 is MNHEY and CDR2 SVGEGT. After removal of 0 bases from V and 4 bases from J, the junction contained 9 bases not matched to a gene. CDR3 size: 16 residues. Here the CDR3 DNA reads TGTGCCAGCAGTTACTCCCTCCAGGGAGGGGAATACGAGCAGTACTTC. This encodes CASSYSLQGGEYEQYF.